This T cell receptor beta chain was profiled in a study of blood T cell repertoires in COVID-19. About the study: Samples of COVID-19 (acute and convalescent) were obtained from the United States, Italy and Spain. The cDNA or gDNA used as material had been derived from T cells, B-cell-depleted T cells, or PBMCs.

This clone was found a few times. Original data processing: Nucleated cell number was recorded as an estimate derived from reference gene primer amplification. Using immunoSEQ multiplex PCR, the repertoire was profiled, and TCRdb retains in-frame clones only, with some absent. D and trimming were read from the DNA, whereas the V and J calls and clone size are those reported in that table. The data hold a few hundred thousand clones, with 86% observed a single time. The length of the CDR3 is 14 residues. Germline V CDR1 and CDR2: SEHNR, FQNEAQ (reference sequence). The J segment lost 3 bases and the V segment lost 5 bases, leaving 4 bases of the junction unmatched.

The sample was peripheral blood. The chain employs TRBV7-9 and TRBJ1-1; TRBD1 matches 9 bases. This clonotype was sampled from a man aged 25 to 40 with active or convalescent COVID-19. CDR3 protein: CASSLQGAHTEAFF. CDR3 in DNA: TGTGCCAGCAGCCTACAGGGGGCGCACACTGAAGCTTTCTTT. Full variable domain (outside the CDR3, taken from reference TRBV7-9 and TRBJ1-1): DTGVSQNPRHKITKRGQNVTFRCDPISEHNRLYWYRQTLGQGPEFLTYFQNEAQLEKSRLLSDRFSAERPKGSFSTLEIQRTEQGDSAMYLCASSLQGAHTEAFFGQGTRLTVV.